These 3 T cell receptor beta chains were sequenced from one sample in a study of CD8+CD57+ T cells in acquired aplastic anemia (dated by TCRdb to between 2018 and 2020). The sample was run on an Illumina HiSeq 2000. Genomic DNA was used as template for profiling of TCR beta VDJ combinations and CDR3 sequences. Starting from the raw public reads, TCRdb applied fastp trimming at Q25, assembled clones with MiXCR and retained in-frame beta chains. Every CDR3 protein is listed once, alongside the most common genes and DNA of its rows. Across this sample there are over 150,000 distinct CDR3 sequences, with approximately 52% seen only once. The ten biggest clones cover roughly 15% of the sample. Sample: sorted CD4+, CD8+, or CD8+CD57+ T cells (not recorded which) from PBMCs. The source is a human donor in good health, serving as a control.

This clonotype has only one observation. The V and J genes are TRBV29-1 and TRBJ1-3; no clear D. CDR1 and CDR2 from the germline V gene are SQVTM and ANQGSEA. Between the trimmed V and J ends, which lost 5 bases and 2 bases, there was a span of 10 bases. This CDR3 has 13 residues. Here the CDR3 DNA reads TGCAGCGTTCTAGGAGGGACTGGAAACACCATATATTTT. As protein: CSVLGGTGNTIYF.

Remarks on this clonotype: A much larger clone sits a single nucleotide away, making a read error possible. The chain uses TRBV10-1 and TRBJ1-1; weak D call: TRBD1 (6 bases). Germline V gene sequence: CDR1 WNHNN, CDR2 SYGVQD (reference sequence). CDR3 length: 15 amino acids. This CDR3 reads CASSPGVNPGVEALF. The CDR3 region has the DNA TGCGCCAGCAGCCCCGGGGTGAATCCAGGGGTTGAAGCTCTCTTT.

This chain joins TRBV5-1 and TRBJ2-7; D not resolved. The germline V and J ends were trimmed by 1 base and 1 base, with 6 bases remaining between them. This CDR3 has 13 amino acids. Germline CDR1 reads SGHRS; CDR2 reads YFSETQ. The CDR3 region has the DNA TGCGCCAGCAGCTTGTCTGTATCCTACGAGCAGTACTTC. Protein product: CASSLSVSYEQYF.